This is a list of T cell receptor beta chains from one sample in a study of CD8+CD57+ T cells in acquired aplastic anemia. In TCRdb, the reads were re-called with MiXCR into one record per CDR3 protein. The sample contains hundreds of thousands of distinct CDR3 sequences, 60% to 80% of which appear only once. Sequencing input: sorted CD4+, CD8+, or CD8+CD57+ T cells (not recorded which) from PBMCs. The receptors derive from a human donor in good health, serving as a control. Both conserved end residues are part of each CDR3. The order of the fields is J gene, D gene, V gene, clone size, CDR3 protein, CDR3 DNA. A D gene is named only where the DNA matches it firmly. The size entry is marked missing in some rows and otherwise reads once, few, many or a size class.

>TRBJ1-2|TRBD1|TRBV7-2|many
CASSPRWDSYGYTF
TGTGCCAGCAGCCCCCGTTGGGACAGTTATGGCTACACCTTC
>TRBJ1-4|NA|TRBV5-4|NA
CASSLGGGTHEKLFF
TGTGCCAGCAGCTTAGGCGGGGGTACGCACGAAAAACTGTTTTTT
>TRBJ1-2|NA|TRBV19|many
CASISGRFSYGYTF
TGTGCCAGTATATCGGGCAGGTTCAGCTATGGCTACACCTTC
>TRBJ2-5|NA|TRBV2|few
CASSEERGSGETQYF
TGTGCCAGCAGTGAAGAGCGAGGCAGCGGAGAGACCCAGTACTTC
>TRBJ2-7|NA|TRBV10-3|NA
CAISLPGRNYGQNF
TGTGCCATCAGTTTGCCCGGCAGGAACTATGGCCAGAACTTC
>TRBJ1-1|NA|TRBV9|many
CASSVEGGADTEAFF
TGTGCCAGCAGCGTAGAGGGGGGGGCCGACACTGAAGCTTTCTTT
>TRBJ2-1|NA|TRBV2|once
CASSESAALSYNEQFF
TGTGCCAGCAGTGAAAGTGCGGCTTTGTCCTACAATGAGCAGTTCTTC
>TRBJ2-3|TRBD2|TRBV20-1|many
CSARPSGSTDTQYF
TGCAGTGCTAGACCTAGCGGGAGCACAGATACGCAGTATTTT
>TRBJ2-2|TRBD2|TRBV6-1|NA
CASFASGTSGGVLTGELFF
TGTGCCAGCTTCGCGTCAGGGACTAGCGGGGGGGTGCTCACCGGGGAGCTGTTTTTT
>TRBJ1-3|TRBD1|TRBV12-3/TRBV12-4|NA
CASSPQGAGGNTIYF
TGTGCCAGCAGCCCACAGGGGGCAGGAGGAAACACCATATATTTT
>TRBJ1-6|TRBD1|TRBV7-2|NA
CASSLRQGTEAFFHF
TGTGCCAGCAGCTTACGACAGGGGACTGAAGCTTTCTTTCACTTT
>TRBJ2-3|NA|TRBV10-3|NA
CASRGAHRAETQYF
TGTGCCTCAAGGGGGGCACACAGGGCGGAGACGCAGTATTTT
>TRBJ2-7|NA|TRBV7-3|NA
CASSFSSGEASPYEQYF
TGTGCCAGCAGCTTTTCGTCAGGGGAGGCTAGCCCCTACGAGCAGTACTTC
>TRBJ1-3|NA|TRBV2|NA
CASSEGVTGYYGYTFGF
NA
>TRBJ2-3|TRBD1|TRBV10-3|NA
CAISEPVAGQGDTQYF
TGTGCCATCAGTGAGCCCGTCGCGGGACAGGGAGATACGCAGTATTTT
>TRBJ2-5|NA|TRBV20-1|NA
CSVSDEETKYF
TGCAGCGTTAGCGACGAGGAGACCAAGTACTTC
>TRBJ2-5|NA|TRBV20-1|NA
CSARDSRAGQYF
TGCAGTGCTAGAGATTCCAGGGCCGGGCAGTACTTC
>TRBJ2-1|NA|TRBV20-1|NA
CSARARMVPNEQFF
TGCAGTGCTAGAGCACGAATGGTTCCGAATGAGCAGTTCTTC
>TRBJ1-3|NA|TRBV7-4|NA
CASSVPRCVGKSIYF
TGTGCCAGCAGCGTTCCTCGGTGCGTTGGAAAATCCATATATTTT
>TRBJ2-3|NA|TRBV6-5|many
CASSRRADTQYF
TGTGCCAGCAGCCGGAGGGCAGATACGCAGTATTTT
>TRBJ2-3|TRBD2|TRBV15|once
CATSRQGGMDTQYF
TGTGCCACCAGCCGGCAGGGAGGGATGGATACGCAGTATTTT
>TRBJ1-1|TRBD1|TRBV9|once
CASSVEAGGGNTEAFF
TGTGCCAGCAGCGTAGAGGCAGGGGGAGGGAACACTGAAGCTTTCTTT
>TRBJ2-3|NA|TRBV9|NA
CASSAQGTDTLYF
TGTGCCAGCAGCGCACAGGGCACGGATACGCTGTATTTT
>TRBJ1-1|TRBD1|TRBV30|many
CAWSDRGVEAFF
TGTGCCTGGAGTGACAGGGGGGTTGAAGCTTTCTTT
>TRBJ2-5|NA|TRBV9|NA
CASSLSGLVYKQYF
TGTGCCAGCAGCTTGTCGGGACTGGTCTACAAGCAGTACTTC
>TRBJ2-7|NA|TRBV15|NA
CATSRGQGPLGQYF
TGTGCCACCAGCAGAGGGCAGGGCCCCCTCGGTCAGTACTTC
>TRBJ2-7|NA|TRBV7-8|NA
CASSAPRTAYEQYF
TGTGCCAGCAGCGCGCCTAGGACAGCCTACGAGCAGTACTTC
>TRBJ1-1|NA|TRBV27|many
CASSLRGRNTEAFF
TGTGCCAGCAGTTTGAGGGGAAGGAACACTGAAGCTTTCTTT
>TRBJ2-7|NA|TRBV7-9|NA
CASSKRGGGESSYEQYF
TGTGCCAGCAGCAAAAGGGGGGGTGGGGAATCCTCCTACGAGCAGTACTTC
>TRBJ2-7|NA|TRBV24-1|many
CATSDWEGQYF
TGTGCCACCAGTGATTGGGAAGGGCAGTACTTC
>TRBJ1-2|NA|TRBV19|many
CASSSRIRDYGYTF
TGTGCCAGTAGCTCCCGTATCCGGGACTATGGCTACACCTTC
>TRBJ2-6|NA|TRBV7-2|NA
CASSLASHGAGANVLTF
TGTGCCAGCAGCTTAGCCTCCCATGGCGCTGGGGCCAACGTCCTGACTTTC
>TRBJ2-7|NA|TRBV20-1|NA
CSAIEAGTYEQYF
TGCAGTGCTATAGAGGCAGGGACCTACGAGCAGTACTTC
>TRBJ1-6|NA|TRBV12-3/TRBV12-4|NA
CASSPDETGSSPLHF
TGTGCCAGCAGTCCAGATGAGACAGGCAGTTCACCCCTCCACTTT
>TRBJ1-1|NA|TRBV7-2|NA
CASSMGAGFLYEHFF
TGTGCCAGCAGCATGGGGGCGGGCTTTCTCTACGAGCATTTCTTT
>TRBJ2-7|NA|TRBV2|NA
CASSPPFRQGFYEQYF
TGTGCCAGCTCACCACCGTTTCGGCAGGGATTTTACGAGCAGTACTTC
>TRBJ1-1|NA|TRBV12-3/TRBV12-4|NA
CASRGSPGTEAFF
TGTGCCAGCAGGGGCTCCCCCGGCACTGAAGCTTTCTTT
>TRBJ1-1|NA|TRBV20-1|once
CSARGTAMNTEAFF
TGCAGTGCTAGAGGTACAGCGATGAACACTGAAGCTTTCTTT
>TRBJ1-6|NA|TRBV9|NA
CASSQDQGGRAFSLHF
TGTGCCAGCAGCCAAGATCAAGGGGGGAGAGCTTTCTCCCTCCACTTT
>TRBJ1-6|NA|TRBV2|once
CASITEYKSPLHF
TGTGCCAGCATCACGGAATATAAATCACCCCTCCACTTT
>TRBJ2-6|NA|TRBV5-1|NA
CASSRGIEISSGANVLTF
TGTGCCAGCAGCCGGGGGATAGAGATAAGCTCTGGGGCCAACGTCCTGACTTTC
>TRBJ2-7|NA|TRBV7-9|NA
CASSLRGSDLEQYF
TGTGCCAGCAGCTTACGTGGAAGTGATCTCGAGCAGTACTTC
>TRBJ2-7|NA|TRBV7-2|NA
CASSLGETAGSQDTQNF
TGTGCCAGCAGCTTGGGGGAGACTGCCGGGTCCCAAGATACCCAGAACTTC
>TRBJ2-1|NA|TRBV12-3/TRBV12-4|NA
CASSALSGVNEQFF
TGTGCCAGCAGCGCTCTGTCGGGGGTCAATGAGCAGTTCTTC
>TRBJ1-1|NA|TRBV5-6|NA
CASGHKAGTSEAFF
TGTGCCAGCGGCCACAAAGCCGGGACTTCTGAAGCTTTCTTT
>TRBJ1-2|NA|TRBV9|NA
CASSQGSFFEQYSF
TGTGCCAGCAGCCAAGGTAGCTTCTTCGAGCAGTACTCCTTC
>TRBJ1-2|NA|TRBV20-1|NA
CSARGGLTDSYTF
TGCAGTGCTAGGGGGGGGCTGACAGATAGCTACACCTTC
>TRBJ1-1|NA|TRBV5-1|NA
CVSSRDSSTEAFF
TGTGTCAGCAGCAGGGACTCGAGCACTGAAGCTTTCTTT
>TRBJ1-2|NA|TRBV9|many
CASSVAATGVKNGYTF
TGTGCCAGCAGCGTAGCGGCCACGGGGGTAAAAAATGGCTACACCTTC